Below, one TCR beta chain is given with its context. What it recognizes is unknown. This entry is derived from a study of cytomegalovirus exposure and HLA in healthy donors. Study outcomes and limitations: Reportedly, TCR beta sequences accurately predicted HLA-A and HLA-B alleles in most subjects. The later analysis indicated that the majority of CMV-associated TCR beta chains appeared HLA-restricted.

V lost 1 base, J lost 2 bases, and 5 bases stayed unmatched. This CDR3 is 15 amino acids long. The V gene's germline CDR1 is KGHSH and CDR2 LQKENI. Vbeta (60) and Jbeta (13) primers were used in the PCR. TCRdb's copy holds only in-frame clones and misses some; the assay was immunoSEQ multiplex PCR. Of some 54,000 clones listed, around 81% are singletons. Sequencing was performed on PBMCs. The chain employs TRBV18 and TRBJ2-7; 7 positions agree with TRBD1. The receptor's source is a male donor in good health and CMV-seronegative. The CDR3 nucleotides are TGTGCCAGCTCACCACGGCAGGGGACAGCCTACGAGCAGTACTTC. It is translated as CASSPRQGTAYEQYF. The complete variable domain, with remaining parts taken from reference TRBV18 and TRBJ2-7, reads NAGVMQNPRHLVRRRGQEARLRCSPMKGHSHVYWYRQLPEEGLKFMVYLQKENIIDESGMPKERFSAEFPKEGPSILRIQQVVRGDSAAYFCASSPRQGTAYEQYFGPGTRLTVT.